This T cell receptor (beta chain) was recorded in a study of technical replicates of blood from a handful of donors (dated by TCRdb to about 2017). The CDR3 has 15 amino acids, counting the end cysteine and phenylalanine. The sequence is cut down to CDR3 DNA, 45 bases in frame from base 1. V and J are trimmed by 5 bases and 6 bases, and the gene matches miss 8 bases of the junction. From a lookup of the germline V gene, CDR1 and CDR2 are MGHRA and YSYEKL. Library creation used the immunoSEQ multiplex PCR assay. Sourced from immuneACCESS, this table was stored by TCRdb with only in-frame sequences that have V and J called. A share of the clones is absent; for the studies checked, an unresolved V gene accounts for under half, and the remainder has no known explanation. This sample holds approximately 73,000 clones; about 95% were observed only once. The ten largest clones capture under 0.3% of the sample.

Comments on this clone: It lacks a known antigen. Base-call qualities are not available, and no considerably larger clone is one nucleotide away.

The receptor was derived from a human donor in good health. Specimen: T cells isolated from PBMCs. Rearrangement joined TRBV4-1 to TRBJ1-4; 8 central bases correspond to TRBD1. The CDR3 sequence is CASSSRTGYDEKLFF. The sequenced DNA: TGCGCCAGCAGCTCCCGGACAGGGTACGATGAAAAACTGTTTTTT.